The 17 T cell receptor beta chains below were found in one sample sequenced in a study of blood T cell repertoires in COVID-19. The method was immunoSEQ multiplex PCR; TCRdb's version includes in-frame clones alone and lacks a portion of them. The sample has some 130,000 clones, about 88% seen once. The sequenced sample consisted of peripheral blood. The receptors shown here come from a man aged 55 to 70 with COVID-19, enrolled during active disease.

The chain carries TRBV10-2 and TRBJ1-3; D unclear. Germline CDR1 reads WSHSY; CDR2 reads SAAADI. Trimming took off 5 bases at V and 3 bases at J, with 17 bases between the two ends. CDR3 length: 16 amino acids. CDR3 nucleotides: TGCGCCAGCAGTCCCTCCACAGTAATTTTTGGAAACACCATATATTTT. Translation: CASSPSTVIFGNTIYF.

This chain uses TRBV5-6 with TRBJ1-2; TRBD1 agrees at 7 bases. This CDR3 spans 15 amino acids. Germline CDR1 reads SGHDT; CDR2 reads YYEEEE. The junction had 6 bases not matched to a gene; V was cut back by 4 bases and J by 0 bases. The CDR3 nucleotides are TGTGCCAGCAGCGTGAGGGGGCCGTCTAACTATGGCTACACCTTC. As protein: CASSVRGPSNYGYTF.

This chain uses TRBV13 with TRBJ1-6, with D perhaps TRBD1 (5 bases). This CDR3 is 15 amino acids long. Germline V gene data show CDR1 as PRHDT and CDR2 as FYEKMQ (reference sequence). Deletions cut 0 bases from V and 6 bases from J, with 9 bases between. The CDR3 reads CASSLGGTGNSPLHF. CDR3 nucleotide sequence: TGTGCCAGCAGCTTAGGGGGCACAGGTAATTCACCCCTCCACTTT. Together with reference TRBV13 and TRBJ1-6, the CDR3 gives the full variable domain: AAGVIQSPRHLIKEKRETATLKCYPIPRHDTVYWYQQGPGQDPQFLISFYEKMQSDKGSIPDRFSAQQFSDYHSELNMSSLELGDSALYFCASSLGGTGNSPLHFGNGTRLTVT.

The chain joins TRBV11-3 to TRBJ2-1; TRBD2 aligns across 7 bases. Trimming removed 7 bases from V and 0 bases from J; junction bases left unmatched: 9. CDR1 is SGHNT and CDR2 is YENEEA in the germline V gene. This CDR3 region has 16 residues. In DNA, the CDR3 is TGTGCCAGCATCGGTCTAGCGGCAAGCTCCTACAATGAGCAGTTCTTC. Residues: CASIGLAASSYNEQFF.

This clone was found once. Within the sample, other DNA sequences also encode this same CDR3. The CDR3 sequence is CASSLQGSYEQYF. CDR3 DNA: TGTGCCAGCAGCTTACAGGGGTCCTACGAGCAGTACTTC. This chain joins TRBV11-2 and TRBJ2-7; tentative D call: TRBD1 (6 bases). Per germline, CDR1 SGHAT and CDR2 FQNNGV. V lost 2 bases to trimming and J lost 1 base, with 6 bases between them. The CDR3 spans 13 residues.

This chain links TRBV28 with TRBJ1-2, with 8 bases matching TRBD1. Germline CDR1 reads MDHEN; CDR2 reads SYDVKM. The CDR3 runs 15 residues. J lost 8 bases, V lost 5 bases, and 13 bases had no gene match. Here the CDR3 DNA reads TGTGCCAGCAGTCCACACCGGACAGGGCCAAGAGGCTACACCTTC. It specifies CASSPHRTGPRGYTF.

The CDR3 spells CASSPDRGGNQPQHF. CDR3 DNA sequence: TGTGCCAGTAGCCCTGACAGGGGAGGCAATCAGCCCCAGCATTTT. The gene calls are TRBV19 and TRBJ1-5, with 8 bases identical to TRBD1. The V gene's germline CDR1 is LNHDA and CDR2 SQIVND (reference sequence). This CDR3 spans 15 amino acids. V gave up 6 bases and J gave up 2 bases; unmatched junction bases: 6.

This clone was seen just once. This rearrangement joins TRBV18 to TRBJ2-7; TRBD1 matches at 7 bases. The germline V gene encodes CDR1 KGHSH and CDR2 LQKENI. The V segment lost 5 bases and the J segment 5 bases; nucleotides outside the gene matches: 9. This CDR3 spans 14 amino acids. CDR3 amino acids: CASSTDRNNDEQYF. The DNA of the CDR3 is TGTGCCAGCTCAACGGACAGGAACAATGACGAGCAGTACTTC.

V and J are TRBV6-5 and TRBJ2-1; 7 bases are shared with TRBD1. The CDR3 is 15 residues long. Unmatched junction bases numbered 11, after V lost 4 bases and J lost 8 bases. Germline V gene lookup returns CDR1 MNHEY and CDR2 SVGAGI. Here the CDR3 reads CASSSTRGPWDEQFF. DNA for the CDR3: TGTGCCAGCAGTTCGACAAGGGGGCCGTGGGATGAGCAGTTCTTC.

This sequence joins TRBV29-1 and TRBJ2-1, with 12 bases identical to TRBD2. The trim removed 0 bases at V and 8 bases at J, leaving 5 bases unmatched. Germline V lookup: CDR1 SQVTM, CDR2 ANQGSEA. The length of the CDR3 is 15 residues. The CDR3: CSVEDGLAGWYEQFF. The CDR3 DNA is TGCAGCGTTGAAGATGGACTAGCGGGATGGTATGAGCAGTTCTTC.

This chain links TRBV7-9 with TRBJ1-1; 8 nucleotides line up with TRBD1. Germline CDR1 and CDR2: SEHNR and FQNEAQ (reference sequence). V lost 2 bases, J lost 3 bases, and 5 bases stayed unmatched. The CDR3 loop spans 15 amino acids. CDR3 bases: TGTGCCAGCAGCTTACGGACAGGGTTTGACACTGAAGCTTTCTTT. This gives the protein CASSLRTGFDTEAFF.

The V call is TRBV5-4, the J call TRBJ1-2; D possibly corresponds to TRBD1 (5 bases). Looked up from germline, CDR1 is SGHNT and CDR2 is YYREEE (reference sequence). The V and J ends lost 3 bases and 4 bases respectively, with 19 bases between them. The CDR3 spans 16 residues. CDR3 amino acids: CASSSPRSGGVYGYTF. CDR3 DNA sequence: TGTGCCAGCAGCTCCCCCAGGTCCGGGGGAGTCTATGGCTACACCTTC. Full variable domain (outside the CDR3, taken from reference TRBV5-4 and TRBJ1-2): ETGVTQSPTHLIKTRGQQVTLRCSSQSGHNTVSWYQQALGQGPQFIFQYYREEENGRGNFPPRFSGLQFPNYSSELNVNALELDDSALYLCASSSPRSGGVYGYTFGSGTRLTVV.

CDR3 bases: TGTGCCAGTCGGACTAGCGGGAAAGGTGAGCAGTTCTTC. Its translation: CASRTSGKGEQFF. The chain uses TRBV19 and TRBJ2-1; TRBD2 matches 12 bases. The junction had 5 bases not matched to a gene; V was cut back by 8 bases and J by 9 bases. Per germline, CDR1 LNHDA and CDR2 SQIVND (reference sequence). The CDR3 has 13 amino acids.

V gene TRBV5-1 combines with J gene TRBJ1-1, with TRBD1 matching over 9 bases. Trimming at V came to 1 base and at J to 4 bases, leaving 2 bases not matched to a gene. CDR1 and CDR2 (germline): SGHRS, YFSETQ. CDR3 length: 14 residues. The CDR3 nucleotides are TGCGCCAGCAGCTTGATGACAGGGGGCACTGAAGCTTTCTTT. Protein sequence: CASSLMTGGTEAFF.

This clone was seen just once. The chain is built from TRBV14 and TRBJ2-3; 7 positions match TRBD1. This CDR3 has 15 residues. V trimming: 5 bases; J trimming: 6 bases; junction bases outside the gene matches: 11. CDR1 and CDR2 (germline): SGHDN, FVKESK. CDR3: CASSTRQGAGDTQYF. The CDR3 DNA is TGTGCCAGCAGCACGCGACAGGGCGCCGGGGATACGCAGTATTTT.

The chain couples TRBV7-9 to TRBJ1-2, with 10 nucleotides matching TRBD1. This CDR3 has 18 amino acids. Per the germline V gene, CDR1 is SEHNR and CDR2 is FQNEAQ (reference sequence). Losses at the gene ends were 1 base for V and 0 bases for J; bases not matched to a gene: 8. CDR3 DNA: TGTGCCAGCAGCTTAGAATACGGGACAGGGGAACCTAACTATGGCTACACCTTC. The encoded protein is CASSLEYGTGEPNYGYTF.

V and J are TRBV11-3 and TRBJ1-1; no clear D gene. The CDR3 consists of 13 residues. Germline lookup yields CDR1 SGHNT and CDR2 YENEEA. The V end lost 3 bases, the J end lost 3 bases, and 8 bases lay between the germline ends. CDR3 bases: TGTGCCAGCAGCTTCGTACGGTACACTGAAGCTTTCTTT. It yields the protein CASSFVRYTEAFF.